The sequence of this T cell receptor (beta chain) was determined in a study of T cell changes during pregnancy in multiple sclerosis. V was shortened by 1 base and J by 0 bases, with 21 bases between the two germline ends. The germline V gene encodes CDR1 LNHDA and CDR2 SQIVND (reference sequence). The CDR3 is made up of 19 amino acids. Data came from immunoSEQ multiplex PCR; TCRdb stores just in-frame clones and leaves some out. This table has 45,000 to 65,000 clones, 85% to 95% appearing once. The receptor was isolated from a female donor with multiple sclerosis, enrolled in a pregnancy study. The chain uses TRBV19 and TRBJ1-1; D may be TRBD1 (6 bases). The material was CD8+ T cells from peripheral blood mononuclear cells, obtained in the third trimester of pregnancy. CDR3: CASSIGHGGGGVMNTEAFF. In nucleotides, the CDR3 is TGTGCCAGTAGTATAGGGCACGGGGGGGGCGGAGTAATGAACACTGAAGCTTTCTTT.